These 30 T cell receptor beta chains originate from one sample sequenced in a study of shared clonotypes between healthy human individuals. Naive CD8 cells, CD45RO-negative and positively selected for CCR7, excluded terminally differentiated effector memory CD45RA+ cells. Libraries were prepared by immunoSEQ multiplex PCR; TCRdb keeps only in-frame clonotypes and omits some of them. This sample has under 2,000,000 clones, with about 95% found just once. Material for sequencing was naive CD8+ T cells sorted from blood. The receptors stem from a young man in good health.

CDR3 in amino acids: CASSLIAGGVQETQYF. Here the CDR3 DNA reads TGTGCCAGCAGCTTAATAGCGGGAGGAGTTCAAGAGACCCAGTACTTC. The chain couples TRBV7-2 to TRBJ2-5, with 10 nucleotides matching TRBD2. Trimming cost V 2 bases and J 2 bases; bases outside gene matches: 5. The CDR3 consists of 16 residues. Germline V CDR1 and CDR2: SGHTA, FQGNSA.

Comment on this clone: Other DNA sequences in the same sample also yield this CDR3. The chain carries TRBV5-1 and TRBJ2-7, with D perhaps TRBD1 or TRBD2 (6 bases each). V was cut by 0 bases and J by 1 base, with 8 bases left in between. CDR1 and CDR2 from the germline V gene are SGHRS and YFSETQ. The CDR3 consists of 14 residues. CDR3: CASSLEGGSYEQYF. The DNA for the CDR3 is TGCGCCAGCAGCTTGGAGGGGGGATCCTACGAGCAGTACTTC.

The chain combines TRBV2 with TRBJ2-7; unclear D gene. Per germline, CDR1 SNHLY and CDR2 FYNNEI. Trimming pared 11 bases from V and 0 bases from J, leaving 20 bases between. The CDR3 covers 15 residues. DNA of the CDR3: TGTGCCCAGACTCATCCGGGCGGTAGCTCCTACGAGCAGTACTTC. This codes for CAQTHPGGSSYEQYF.

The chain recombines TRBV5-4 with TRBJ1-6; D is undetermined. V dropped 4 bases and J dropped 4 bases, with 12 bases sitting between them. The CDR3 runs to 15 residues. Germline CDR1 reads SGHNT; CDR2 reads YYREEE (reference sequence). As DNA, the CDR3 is TGTGCCAGCAGCACTACCTCGGCTTATAATTCACCCCTCCACTTT. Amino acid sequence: CASSTTSAYNSPLHF.

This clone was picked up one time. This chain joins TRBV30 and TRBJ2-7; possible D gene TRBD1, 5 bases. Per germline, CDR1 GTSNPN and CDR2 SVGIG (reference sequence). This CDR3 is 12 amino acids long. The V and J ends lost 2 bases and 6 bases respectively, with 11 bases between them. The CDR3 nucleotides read TGTGCCTGGAGTCCTGGGGCCAGCGAGCAGTACTTC. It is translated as CAWSPGASEQYF.

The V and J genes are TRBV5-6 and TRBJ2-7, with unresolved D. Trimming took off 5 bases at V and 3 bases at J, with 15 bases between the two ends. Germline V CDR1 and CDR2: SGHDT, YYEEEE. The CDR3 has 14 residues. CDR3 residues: CASSSSPPFYEQYF. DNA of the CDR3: TGTGCCAGCAGTTCGTCCCCTCCGTTCTACGAGCAGTACTTC.

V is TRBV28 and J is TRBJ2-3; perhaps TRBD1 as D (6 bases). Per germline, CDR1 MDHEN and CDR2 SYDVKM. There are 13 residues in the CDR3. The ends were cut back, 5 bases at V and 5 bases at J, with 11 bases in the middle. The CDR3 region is CASSPRTEDTQYF. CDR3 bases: TGTGCCAGCAGTCCGCGGACAGAAGATACGCAGTATTTT.

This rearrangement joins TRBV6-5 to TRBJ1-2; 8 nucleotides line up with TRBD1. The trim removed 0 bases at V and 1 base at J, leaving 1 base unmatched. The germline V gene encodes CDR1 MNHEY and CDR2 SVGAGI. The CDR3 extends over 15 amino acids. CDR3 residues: CASSYSGQVNYGYTF. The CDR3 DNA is TGTGCCAGCAGTTACTCGGGACAGGTTAACTATGGCTACACCTTC.

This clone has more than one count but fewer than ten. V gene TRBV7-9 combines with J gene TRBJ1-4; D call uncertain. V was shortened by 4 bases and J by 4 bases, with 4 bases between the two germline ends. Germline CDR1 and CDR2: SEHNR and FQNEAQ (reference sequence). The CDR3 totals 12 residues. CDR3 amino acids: CASSSLNEKLFF. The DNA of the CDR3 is TGTGCCAGCAGCTCCCTTAATGAAAAACTGTTTTTT.

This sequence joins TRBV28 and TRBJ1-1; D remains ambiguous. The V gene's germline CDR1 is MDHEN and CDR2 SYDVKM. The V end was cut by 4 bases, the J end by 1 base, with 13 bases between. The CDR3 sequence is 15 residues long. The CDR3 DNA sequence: TGTGCCAGCAGTTCCTACGATGAAACGAACACTGAAGCTTTCTTT. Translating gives CASSSYDETNTEAFF.

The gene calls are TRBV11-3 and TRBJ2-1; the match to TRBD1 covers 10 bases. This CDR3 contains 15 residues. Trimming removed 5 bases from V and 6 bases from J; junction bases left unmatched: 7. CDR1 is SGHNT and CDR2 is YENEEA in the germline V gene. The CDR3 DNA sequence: TGTGCCAGCAGCCGACCGGGACAGGGGTTCAATGAGCAGTTCTTC. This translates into CASSRPGQGFNEQFF.

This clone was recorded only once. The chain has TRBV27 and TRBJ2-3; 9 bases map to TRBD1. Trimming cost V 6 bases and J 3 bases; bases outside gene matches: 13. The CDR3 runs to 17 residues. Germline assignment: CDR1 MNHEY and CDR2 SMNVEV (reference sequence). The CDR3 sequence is CASSRRLQGAGTDTQYF. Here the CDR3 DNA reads TGTGCCAGCAGCCGCCGCCTACAGGGGGCTGGAACAGATACGCAGTATTTT.

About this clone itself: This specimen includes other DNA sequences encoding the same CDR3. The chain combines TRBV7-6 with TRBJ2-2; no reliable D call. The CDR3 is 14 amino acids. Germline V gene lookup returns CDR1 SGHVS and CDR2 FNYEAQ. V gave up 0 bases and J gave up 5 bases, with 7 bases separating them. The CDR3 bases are TGTGCCAGCAGCTTAGCGGGTGGGACCGGGGAGCTGTTTTTT. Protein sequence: CASSLAGGTGELFF. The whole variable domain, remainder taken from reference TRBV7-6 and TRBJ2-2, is GAGVSQSPRYKVTKRGQDVALRCDPISGHVSLYWYRQALGQGPEFLTYFNYEAQQDKSGLPNDRFSAERPEGSISTLTIQRTEQRDSAMYRCASSLAGGTGELFFGEGSRLTVL.

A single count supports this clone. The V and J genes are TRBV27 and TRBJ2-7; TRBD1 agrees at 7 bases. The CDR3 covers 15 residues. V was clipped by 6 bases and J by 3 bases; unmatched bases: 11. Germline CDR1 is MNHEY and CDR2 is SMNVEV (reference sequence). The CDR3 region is CASRLTGSPFYEQYF. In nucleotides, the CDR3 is TGTGCCAGCAGACTGACAGGGTCCCCATTCTACGAGCAGTACTTC.

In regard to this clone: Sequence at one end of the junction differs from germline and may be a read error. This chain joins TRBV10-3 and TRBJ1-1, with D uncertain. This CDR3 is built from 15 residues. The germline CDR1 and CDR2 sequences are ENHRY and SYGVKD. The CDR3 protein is CAISDIHEGNIEAFF. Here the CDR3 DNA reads TGTGCCATCAGTGACATCCACGAGGGCAACATTGAAGCTTTCTTT.

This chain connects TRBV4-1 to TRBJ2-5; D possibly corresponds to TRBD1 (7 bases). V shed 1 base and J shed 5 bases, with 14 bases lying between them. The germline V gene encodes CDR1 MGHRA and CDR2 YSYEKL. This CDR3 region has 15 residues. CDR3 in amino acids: CASSQVSAGGETQYF. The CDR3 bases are TGCGCCAGCAGCCAAGTCTCGGCAGGGGGGGAGACCCAGTACTTC.

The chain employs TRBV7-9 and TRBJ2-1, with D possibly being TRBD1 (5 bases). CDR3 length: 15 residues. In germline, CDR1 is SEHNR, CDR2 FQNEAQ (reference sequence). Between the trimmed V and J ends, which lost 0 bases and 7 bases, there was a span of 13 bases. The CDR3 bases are TGTGCCAGCAGCTTAGCGATTCAGGGTATTAATGAGCAGTTCTTC. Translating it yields CASSLAIQGINEQFF.

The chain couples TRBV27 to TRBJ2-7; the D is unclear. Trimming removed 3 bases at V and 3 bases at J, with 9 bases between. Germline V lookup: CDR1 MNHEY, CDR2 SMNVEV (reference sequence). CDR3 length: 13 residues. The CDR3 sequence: CASSFEPYYEQYF. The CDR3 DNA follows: TGTGCCAGCAGTTTCGAACCATACTACGAGCAGTACTTC.

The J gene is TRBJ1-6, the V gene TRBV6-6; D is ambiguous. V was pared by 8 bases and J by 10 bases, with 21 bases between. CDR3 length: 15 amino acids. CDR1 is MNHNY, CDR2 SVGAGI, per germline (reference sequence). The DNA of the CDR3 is TGTGCCAGCTACCTAGGGCCAGCGTCACAATCACCCCTCCACTTT. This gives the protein CASYLGPASQSPLHF.

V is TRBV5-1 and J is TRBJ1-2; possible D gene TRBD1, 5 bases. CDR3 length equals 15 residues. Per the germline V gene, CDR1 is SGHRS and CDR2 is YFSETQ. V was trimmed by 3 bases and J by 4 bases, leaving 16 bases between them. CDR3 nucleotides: TGCGCCAGCAGCTGGGACCCGGGGGAGGGCTATGGCTACACCTTC. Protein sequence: CASSWDPGEGYGYTF.

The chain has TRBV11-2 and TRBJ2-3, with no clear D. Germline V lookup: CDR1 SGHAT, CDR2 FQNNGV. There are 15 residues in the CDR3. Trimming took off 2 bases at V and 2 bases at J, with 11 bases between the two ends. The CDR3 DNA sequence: TGTGCCAGCAGCTTATATTTAGGAACCACAGATACGCAGTATTTT. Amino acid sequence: CASSLYLGTTDTQYF.

The CDR3 loop is CASGRGVPSSYEQYF. The CDR3 DNA is TGTGCCAGCGGCAGGGGCGTCCCAAGCTCCTACGAGCAGTACTTC. The chain couples TRBV6-4 to TRBJ2-7, with TRBD1 as a possible D gene (6 bases). Germline values: CDR1 MRHNA, CDR2 SNTAGT. The V end was cut by 8 bases, the J end by 0 bases, with 17 bases between. This CDR3 has 15 amino acids.

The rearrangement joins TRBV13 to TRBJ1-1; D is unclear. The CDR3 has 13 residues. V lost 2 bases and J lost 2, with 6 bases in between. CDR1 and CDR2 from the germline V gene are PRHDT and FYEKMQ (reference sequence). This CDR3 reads CASSLQDNTEAFF. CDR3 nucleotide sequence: TGTGCCAGCAGCTTACAGGACAACACTGAAGCTTTCTTT.

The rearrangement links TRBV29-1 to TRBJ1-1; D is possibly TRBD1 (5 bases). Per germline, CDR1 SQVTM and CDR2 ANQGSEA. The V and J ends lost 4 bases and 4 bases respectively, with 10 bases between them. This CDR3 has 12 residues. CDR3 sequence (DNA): TGCAGCGTTGGGGAGGGGCTCACTGAAGCTTTCTTT. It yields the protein CSVGEGLTEAFF. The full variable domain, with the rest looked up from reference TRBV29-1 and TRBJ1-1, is SAVISQKPSRDICQRGTSLTIQCQVDSQVTMMFWYRQQPGQSLTLIATANQGSEATYESGFVIDKFPISRPNLTFSTLTVSNMSPEDSSIYLCSVGEGLTEAFFGQGTRLTVV.

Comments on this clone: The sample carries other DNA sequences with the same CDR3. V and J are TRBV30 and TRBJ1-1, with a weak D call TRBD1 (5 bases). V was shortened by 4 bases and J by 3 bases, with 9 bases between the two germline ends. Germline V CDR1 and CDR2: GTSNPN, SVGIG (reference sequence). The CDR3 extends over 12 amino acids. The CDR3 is CAWTLGDTEAFF. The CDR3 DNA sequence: TGTGCCTGGACCCTGGGGGACACTGAAGCTTTCTTT.

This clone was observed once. Here the CDR3 reads CASSPPVSNEQFF. The DNA of the CDR3 is TGTGCCAGCAGCCCCCCGGTGAGTAATGAGCAGTTCTTC. This chain connects TRBV5-6 to TRBJ2-1; no clear D gene. Trimming left V 4 bases short and J 7 bases short, with 12 bases between. The CDR3 runs to 13 residues. Germline CDR1 reads SGHDT; CDR2 reads YYEEEE.

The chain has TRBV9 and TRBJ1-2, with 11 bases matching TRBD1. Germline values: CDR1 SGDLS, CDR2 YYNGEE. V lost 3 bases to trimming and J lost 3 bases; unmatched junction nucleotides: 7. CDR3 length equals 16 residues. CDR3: CASSASGTGGYYGYTF. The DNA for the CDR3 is TGTGCCAGCAGCGCCTCCGGGACAGGGGGGTACTATGGCTACACCTTC.

The CDR3 nucleotides are TGTGCCAGCACCGCCGGCTACGAGCAGTACTTC. Translation gives CASTAGYEQYF. The chain has TRBV28 and TRBJ2-7, with unresolved D. CDR1 and CDR2 (germline): MDHEN, SYDVKM. The V and J ends lost 7 bases and 3 bases respectively, with 7 bases between them. There are 11 residues in the CDR3.

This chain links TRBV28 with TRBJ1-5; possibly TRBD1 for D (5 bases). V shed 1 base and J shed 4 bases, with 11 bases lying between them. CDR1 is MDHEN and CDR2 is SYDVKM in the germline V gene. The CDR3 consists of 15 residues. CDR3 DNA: TGTGCCAGCAGTTTATTATTTGCAGGGAATCAGCCCCAGCATTTT. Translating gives CASSLLFAGNQPQHF.

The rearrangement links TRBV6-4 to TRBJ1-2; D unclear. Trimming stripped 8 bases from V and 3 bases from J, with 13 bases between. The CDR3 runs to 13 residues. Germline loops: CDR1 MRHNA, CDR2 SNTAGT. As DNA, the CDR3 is TGTGCCAGCGGGCGGACCCCTCACTATGGCTACACCTTC. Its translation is CASGRTPHYGYTF.